These T cell receptor beta chains were read from a single sample in a study of memory CD4+ T cells and cytomegalovirus serostatus. Some clones are missing from TCRdb's copy, which holds only in-frame ones; the method was immunoSEQ multiplex PCR. The sample has 45,000 to 65,000 clones, 82% seen once; the top ten hold roughly 0.54%. Sequenced sample: memory CD4+ T cells from blood. Receptors were obtained from an adult in good health and CMV-seronegative. CDR3s leave out the opening cysteine and the closing phenylalanine or tryptophan.

cdr3_length | j_call | v_call | cdr3_aa
14 | TRBJ1-6 | TRBV7-9 | ASSSASAEFRSPLH
16 | TRBJ2-3 | TRBV4-3 | ASSHLTPGHHSTDTQY
11 | TRBJ1-1 | TRBV5-1 | ASSRTGGSIAF
15 | TRBJ1-1 | TRBV5-1 | ASSFVDAGRWDTEAF
15 | TRBJ1-1 | TRBV25-1 | ASTPPTLRGKLSEAF
12 | TRBJ2-7 | TRBV4-1 | ASSQVTASYEQY
13 | TRBJ2-5 | TRBV4-2 | ASSQGGGGAETQY
12 | TRBJ2-7 | TRBV7-2 | ASSLHQRSYEQY
9 | TRBJ2-3 | TRBV20-1 | SASIPDTQY
13 | TRBJ1-3 | TRBV6-5 | ASSYGGAQGNTIY
12 | TRBJ1-1 | TRBV5-6 | ASSLVGRYTEAF
11 | TRBJ2-2 | TRBV30 | AWRRAGTGELF
14 | TRBJ1-3 | TRBV5-5 | ASSRAPGGGENTIY
14 | TRBJ1-2 | TRBV4-1 | ASSQDMIGQLYGYT
14 | TRBJ2-7 | TRBV5-1 | ASSLGGGGSIHEQY
11 | TRBJ2-3 | TRBV5-8 | ASSPVSTDTQY
13 | TRBJ2-7 | TRBV18 | ASSPGAASSYEQY
14 | TRBJ2-3 | TRBV2 | ASSHNRQVFTDTQY
14 | TRBJ1-6 | TRBV5-1 | ASSRQPGQGTSPLH
11 | TRBJ2-1 | TRBV5-4 | ASSLAAGYEQF
12 | TRBJ1-2 | TRBV2 | ASSEVTANYGYT
13 | TRBJ2-7 | TRBV4-1 | ASSPGTSGRYEQY
13 | TRBJ2-1 | TRBV7-2 | ASSLDTSGYNEQF
12 | TRBJ2-5 | TRBV5-8 | ASSWSQAGETQY
11 | TRBJ2-7 | TRBV18 | ASTRSGLGEQY
13 | TRBJ1-1 | TRBV30 | AWSVLGVLNTEAF
14 | TRBJ2-1 | TRBV4-1 | ASSQDSQQKVNEQF
11 | TRBJ1-3 | TRBV2 | ASSENSGNTIY
16 | TRBJ1-2 | TRBV5-6 | ASSTPEMDRGQPNGYT
14 | TRBJ2-7 | TRBV5-1 | ASSGGTYQMAYEQY
14 | TRBJ2-3 | TRBV5-1 | ASSERGEISTDTQY
13 | TRBJ1-6 | TRBV6-1 | ASSERGGHDSPLH
12 | TRBJ1-5 | TRBV10-3 | AISEARDNQPQH
15 | TRBJ2-3 | TRBV9 | ASSAISGSGGTDTQY
13 | TRBJ2-2 | TRBV5-1 | ASSLGPGNTGELF
13 | TRBJ2-5 | TRBV5-1 | ASSFSRGGQETQY
11 | TRBJ1-2 | TRBV28 | ASSPVDPRGYT
14 | TRBJ1-2 | TRBV4-3 | ASSQGLGQTNYGYT
12 | TRBJ2-7 | TRBV28 | ASSIGTGFYEQY
14 | TRBJ2-3 | TRBV18 | ASSPEGLVSTDTQY
12 | TRBJ1-1 | TRBV18 | ASSMGQGPLEAF
13 | TRBJ2-5 | TRBV11-2 | ASSLRQGSGETQY
14 | TRBJ1-2 | TRBV19 | ASRDTGVGSGYGYT
13 | TRBJ1-2 | TRBV13 | ASSLYNLEDYGYT
13 | TRBJ1-1 | TRBV7-8 | ASSLEAGGARGAF
13 | TRBJ1-4 | TRBV5-1 | ASSLMGVANEKLF
11 | TRBJ2-1 | TRBV7-9 | ASVRTPNNEQF
12 | TRBJ1-2 | TRBV4-1 | ASSREGQGNGYT
16 | TRBJ1-2 | TRBV4-2 | ASSQAIGGQGADYGYT
13 | TRBJ1-6 | TRBV19 | ASRFDRAVNSPLH
11 | TRBJ1-5 | TRBV5-1 | ASSLGGRQPQH
10 | TRBJ2-5 | TRBV11-2 | ASSLAEGTQY
13 | TRBJ2-1 | TRBV5-1 | VSNIRTESYNEQF
11 | TRBJ2-7 | TRBV6-6 | ASSGTGYGEQY